This entry describes one TCR beta chain. Its antigen is currently unknown. One end of the junction fails to match germline, which may point to a read error. Authors of the study amplified TCR beta CDR3 regions from RNA transcripts. A first-round RT-PCR of the TCR CDR3 used the HTBI primer set. Using its own MiXCR run on the multiplex PCR reads, TCRdb lists one record per CDR3 protein. The sample includes about 640,000 distinct CDR3 sequences, about a fifth of them seen just once. The data are from a study of T cells in Graves' hyperthyroidism and ophthalmopathy. Findings and caveats of the study: Most clonotypes expanded in the thyroid (above 0.001) were also present in blood.

Germline loops: CDR1 SGHTA, CDR2 FQGNSA. CDR3 size: 15 residues. Active moderate-to-severe ophthalmopathy, Clinical Activity Score at least 3, NOSPECS at least 4, under 3 months' duration. Patients were excluded for uncontrolled infection, other autoimmune disease, pregnancy or lactation. This TCR was recovered from a man aged 25-45 years with Graves' ophthalmopathy. Sample: blood. The chain couples TRBV7-2 to TRBJ1-5; 11 bases fit TRBD1. This CDR3 is CASSKDRGLNQPRHF. Written as DNA, the CDR3 is TGTGCCAGCAGCAAGGACAGGGGGCTCAATCAGCCCCGGCATTTT.